These 20 T cell receptor beta chains were all obtained from the same sample, sequenced in a study of lung T cells in sarcoidosis with Löfgren's syndrome. TCRdb recomputed calls from the reads with MiXCR, one row per CDR3 protein. The repertoire holds 55,000 to 80,000 distinct CDR3 sequences, with around 20% as singletons. Sample: CD4+ T cells from PBMCs. These receptors all come from a human donor with sarcoidosis (Löfgren's syndrome or another form), or a control subject (not recorded which).

This clonotype was observed a handful of times. This sequence joins TRBV19 and TRBJ1-5; D unclear. The CDR3 spans 16 residues. CDR1 and CDR2 (germline): LNHDA, SQIVND (reference sequence). The V end lost 0 bases, the J end lost 4 bases, and 13 bases lay between the germline ends. This chain's CDR3 is CASSIDLGIPNQPQHF. The CDR3 DNA follows: TGTGCCAGTAGTATAGATCTCGGAATACCGAATCAGCCCCAGCATTTT.

This clonotype showed up many times. The J gene is TRBJ1-1, the V gene TRBV20-1; D perhaps matches TRBD1 (6 bases). CDR1 and CDR2 (germline): DFQATT, SNEGSKA (reference sequence). Trimming removed 1 base at V and 1 base at J, with 10 bases between. The CDR3 has 14 residues. CDR3 coding DNA: TGCAGTGCTAGAGGCCTAGGGGGGAACACTGAAGCTTTCTTT. It codes for CSARGLGGNTEAFF.

This clonotype was seen ten or more times. The chain has TRBV7-9 and TRBJ2-3, with D possibly being TRBD2 (6 bases). The CDR3 length is 16 residues. The V gene's germline CDR1 is SEHNR and CDR2 FQNEAQ (reference sequence). V was clipped by 5 bases and J by 1 base, with 16 bases between them. The CDR3 loop reads CASSQEGRIGTDTQYF. Written as DNA, the CDR3 is TGTGCCAGCAGCCAGGAGGGGAGGATTGGCACAGATACGCAGTATTTT. Drawing the rest from reference TRBV7-9 and TRBJ2-3, the complete variable domain is DTGVSQNPRHKITKRGQNVTFRCDPISEHNRLYWYRQTLGQGPEFLTYFQNEAQLEKSRLLSDRFSAERPKGSFSTLEIQRTEQGDSAMYLCASSQEGRIGTDTQYFGPGTRLTVL.

This clonotype was detected only once. V and J are TRBV7-2 and TRBJ2-1; 7 positions agree with TRBD2. With 1 base clipped from V and 5 bases from J, the junction kept 11 bases outside the gene matches. The length of the CDR3 is 17 residues. Germline assignment: CDR1 SGHTA and CDR2 FQGNSA. The CDR3 nucleotides are TGTGCCAGCAGCTTAGTGCGACGAGCGGGAACCCACAATGAGCAGTTCTTC. This translates into CASSLVRRAGTHNEQFF.

This clonotype was found many times. V is TRBV4-2 and J is TRBJ1-6; D gene unclear. V lost 3 bases to trimming and J lost 6 bases, with 12 bases between them. This CDR3 is 15 amino acids long. In germline, CDR1 is LGHNA, CDR2 YNFKEQ. CDR3 amino acids: CASSQQGGLNSPLHF. The CDR3 coding sequence is TGTGCCAGCAGCCAGCAAGGCGGACTTAATTCACCCCTCCACTTT.

This clonotype was detected many times. The chain is built from TRBV6-6 and TRBJ2-6; D remains ambiguous. Germline V gene data show CDR1 as MNHNY and CDR2 as SVGAGI (reference sequence). V dropped 0 bases and J dropped 2 bases, with 14 bases sitting between them. The CDR3 sequence is 18 residues long. The CDR3 here is CASSYSRLDPAGANVLTF. As DNA, the CDR3 is TGTGCCAGCAGTTACTCGAGGCTGGACCCGGCTGGGGCCAACGTCCTGACTTTC.

In its sample, this clonotype was seen many times. The chain joins TRBV12-3 or TRBV12-4 to TRBJ2-3; D is perhaps TRBD1 or TRBD2 (5 bases each). V was cut by 7 bases and J by 1 base, with 15 bases left in between. This CDR3 has 15 residues. DNA for the CDR3: TGTGCCAGCACCCTACGGGGCGTCGGCACAGATACGCAGTATTTT. It is translated as CASTLRGVGTDTQYF.

This clonotype has only a few counts. The CDR3 DNA reads TGTGCCAGCTCCCCGACAGGGTCCACTGAAGCTTTCTTT. Translation: CASSPTGSTEAFF. J is TRBJ1-1 and V is TRBV18, with 7 bases matching TRBD1. This CDR3 spans 13 amino acids. Looked up from germline, CDR1 is KGHSH and CDR2 is LQKENI. V lost 6 bases to trimming and J lost 4 bases; unmatched junction nucleotides: 5. The variable domain in full, completed from reference TRBV18 and TRBJ1-1, reads NAGVMQNPRHLVRRRGQEARLRCSPMKGHSHVYWYRQLPEEGLKFMVYLQKENIIDESGMPKERFSAEFPKEGPSILRIQQVVRGDSAAYFCASSPTGSTEAFFGQGTRLTVV.

There are many counts of this clonotype. The CDR3 region has the DNA TGTGCCAGCAGCTGGGGGACGGGGGGGCCTTCCACAGATACGCAGTATTTT. It is translated as CASSWGTGGPSTDTQYF. The chain is built from TRBV7-9 and TRBJ2-3; 8 positions match TRBD2. J lost 2 bases, V lost 4 bases, and 11 bases had no gene match. The germline CDR1 and CDR2 sequences are SEHNR and FQNEAQ (reference sequence). This CDR3 is 17 amino acids long.

This clonotype was seen just once. Given the absence of the conserved phenylalanine or tryptophan at the CDR3 end, a read error is likely. The V call is TRBV7-9, the J call TRBJ2-1; 9 bases are shared with TRBD2. The V and J ends lost 7 bases and 4 bases, in that order; junction bases with no gene match: 8. Looked up from germline, CDR1 is SEHNR and CDR2 is FQNEAQ (reference sequence). The CDR3 totals 15 residues. This CDR3 is CASTVASGAYNEQFL. The CDR3 DNA reads TGTGCCAGCACCGTTGCTAGCGGGGCTTACAATGAGCAGTTCCTC.

With respect to this clonotype: A much more abundant neighbour one base away suggests this may be a read error. For the CDR3, the DNA is TGTGCCAGCAGAAGACCCCCGGGAGGAGAGACCCAGTACTTC. It yields the protein CASRRPPGGETQYF. The chain uses TRBV6-2 or TRBV6-3 and TRBJ2-5, with 7 bases aligning to TRBD2. The CDR3 covers 14 residues. V lost 6 bases, J lost 4 bases, and 8 bases stayed unmatched. Germline CDR1 is MNHEY and CDR2 is SVGEGT.

With respect to this clonotype: This likely comes from a read error, as the CDR3 has no conserved phenylalanine or tryptophan at its end. CDR3 nucleotide sequence: TGTGCCAGCAGTATGCGACCGAACTATGGCTACACCCTC. Its translation: CASSMRPNYGYTL. The V gene is TRBV27, the J gene TRBJ1-2; no definite D call. Germline values: CDR1 MNHEY, CDR2 SMNVEV (reference sequence). The V and J ends lost 5 bases and 2 bases respectively, with 9 bases between them. CDR3 size: 13 residues.

This clonotype was observed many times. The V call is TRBV19, the J call TRBJ2-1; a weak D match, TRBD1 (5 bases). The length of the CDR3 is 19 residues. V was clipped by 8 bases and J by 0 bases, with 26 bases between them. Per the germline V gene, CDR1 is LNHDA and CDR2 is SQIVND (reference sequence). CDR3 DNA: TGTGCCAGTTCCCGGTGGGGCGCCCACCCGTCGAGCTCCTACAATGAGCAGTTCTTC. Its protein is CASSRWGAHPSSSYNEQFF. The whole variable domain, filled in from reference TRBV19 and TRBJ2-1, reads DGGITQSPKYLFRKEGQNVTLSCEQNLNHDAMYWYRQDPGQGLRLIYYSQIVNDFQKGDIAEGYSVSREKKESFPLTVTSAQKNPTAFYLCASSRWGAHPSSSYNEQFFGPGTRLTVL.

The table lists this clonotype with a few counts. The chain has TRBV5-5 and TRBJ1-5; 7 positions agree with TRBD1. Germline V gives CDR1 SGHKS, CDR2 YYEKEE (reference sequence). The CDR3 sequence is 15 residues long. J gave up 1 base and V 0 bases, and 1 base lay outside the gene matches. The CDR3 loop reads CASSLEGASNQPQHF. Here the CDR3 DNA reads TGTGCCAGCAGCTTGGAGGGGGCGAGCAATCAGCCCCAGCATTTT. The variable domain in full, with the rest retrieved from reference TRBV5-5 and TRBJ1-5, is DAGVTQSPTHLIKTRGQQVTLRCSPISGHKSVSWYQQVLGQGPQFIFQYYEKEERGRGNFPDRFSARQFPNYSSELNVNALLLGDSALYLCASSLEGASNQPQHFGDGTRLSIL.

V and J are TRBV5-4 and TRBJ1-4, with D hard to call. The germline V gene has CDR1 SGHNT and CDR2 YYREEE (reference sequence). V gave up 4 bases and J gave up 5 bases, with 12 bases separating them. The CDR3 loop spans 14 amino acids. CDR3 amino acids: CASSTGSLNEKLFF. The CDR3 DNA reads TGTGCCAGCAGCACCGGGAGCCTAAATGAAAAACTGTTTTTT.

For this clonotype: The junction departs from the called germline gene at one end, perhaps through a read error. The chain carries TRBV6-1 and TRBJ1-5, with D possibly matching TRBD1 (6 bases). The CDR3 runs 14 residues. Germline values: CDR1 MNHNS, CDR2 SASEGT. CDR3 region: CASSPGGGRQPQRF. Here the CDR3 DNA reads TGTGCCAGCAGCCCCGGGGGGGGCAGACAGCCCCAGCGTTTT.

This clonotype was observed a handful of times. CDR3 DNA: TGCAGCGTTTCAGGCAGCTCCTATAATTCACCCCTCCACTTT. It is translated as CSVSGSSYNSPLHF. V usage is TRBV29-1 and J usage is TRBJ1-6; no clear D. Germline loops: CDR1 SQVTM, CDR2 ANQGSEA. Trimming left V 5 bases short and J 0 bases short, with 8 bases between. The CDR3 has 14 amino acids.

This clonotype was detected only a few times. V usage is TRBV5-1 and J usage is TRBJ1-5, with TRBD1 matching over 7 bases. J was trimmed by 3 bases and V by 0 bases; bases with no gene match: 6. This CDR3 has 16 residues. The germline V gene encodes CDR1 SGHRS and CDR2 YFSETQ. CDR3 loop: CASSLGVGGDNQPQHF. As DNA, the CDR3 is TGCGCCAGCAGCTTGGGGGTAGGGGGCGACAATCAGCCCCAGCATTTT.

In its sample, this clonotype was seen many times. The gene calls are TRBV7-9 and TRBJ2-3; D is undetermined. The ends were cut back, 2 bases at V and 0 bases at J, with 9 bases in the middle. This CDR3 is built from 15 residues. The germline V gene encodes CDR1 SEHNR and CDR2 FQNEAQ (reference sequence). CDR3 region: CASSLIIQSTDTQYF. The CDR3 nucleotides read TGTGCCAGCAGCTTAATTATACAGAGCACAGATACGCAGTATTTT.

The chain employs TRBV3-1 and TRBJ1-2; D remains unclear. Germline assignment: CDR1 LGHDT and CDR2 YNNKEL (reference sequence). V shed 0 bases and J shed 0 bases, with 5 bases lying between them. The CDR3 is 14 residues long. CDR3 DNA sequence: TGTGCCAGCAGCCAAGAAGCAGCTAACTATGGCTACACCTTC. Protein: CASSQEAANYGYTF.